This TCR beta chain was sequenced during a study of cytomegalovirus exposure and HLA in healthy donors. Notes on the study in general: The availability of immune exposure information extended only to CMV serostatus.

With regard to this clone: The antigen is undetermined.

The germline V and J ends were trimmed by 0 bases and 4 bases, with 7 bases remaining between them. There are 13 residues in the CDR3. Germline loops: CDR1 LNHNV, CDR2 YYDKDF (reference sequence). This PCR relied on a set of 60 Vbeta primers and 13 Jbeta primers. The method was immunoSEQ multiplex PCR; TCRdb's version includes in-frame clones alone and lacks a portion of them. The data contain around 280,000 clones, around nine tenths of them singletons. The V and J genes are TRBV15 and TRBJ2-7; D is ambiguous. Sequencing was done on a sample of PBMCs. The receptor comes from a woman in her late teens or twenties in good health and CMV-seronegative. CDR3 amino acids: CATSRDFEYEQYF. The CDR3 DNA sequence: TGTGCCACCAGCAGAGACTTTGAGTACGAGCAGTACTTC.